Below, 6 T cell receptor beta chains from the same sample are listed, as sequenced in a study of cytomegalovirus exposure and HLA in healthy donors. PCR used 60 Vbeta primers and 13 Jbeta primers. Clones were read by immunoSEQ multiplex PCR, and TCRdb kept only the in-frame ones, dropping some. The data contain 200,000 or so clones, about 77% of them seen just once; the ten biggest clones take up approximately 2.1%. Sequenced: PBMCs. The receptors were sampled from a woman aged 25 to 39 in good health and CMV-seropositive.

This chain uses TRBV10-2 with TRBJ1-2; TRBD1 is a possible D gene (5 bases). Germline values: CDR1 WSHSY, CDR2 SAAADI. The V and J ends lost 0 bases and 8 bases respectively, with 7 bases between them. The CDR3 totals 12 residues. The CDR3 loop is CASSESGVGYTF. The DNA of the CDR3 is TGCGCCAGCAGTGAGTCAGGGGTCGGCTACACCTTC.

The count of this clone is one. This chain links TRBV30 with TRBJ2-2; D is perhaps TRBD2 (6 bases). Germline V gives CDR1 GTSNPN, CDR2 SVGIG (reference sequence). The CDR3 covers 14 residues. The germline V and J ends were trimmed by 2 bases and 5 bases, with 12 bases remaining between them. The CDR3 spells CAWSRGTETGELFF. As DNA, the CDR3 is TGTGCCTGGAGTCGGGGGACGGAAACCGGGGAGCTGTTTTTT.

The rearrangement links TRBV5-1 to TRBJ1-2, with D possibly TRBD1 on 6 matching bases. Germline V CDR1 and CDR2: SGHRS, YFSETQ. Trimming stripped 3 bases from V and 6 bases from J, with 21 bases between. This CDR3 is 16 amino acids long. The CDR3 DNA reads TGCGCCAGCAGCTGGAACCCCGGTACAGGGCGGAATGGCTACACCTTC. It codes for CASSWNPGTGRNGYTF.

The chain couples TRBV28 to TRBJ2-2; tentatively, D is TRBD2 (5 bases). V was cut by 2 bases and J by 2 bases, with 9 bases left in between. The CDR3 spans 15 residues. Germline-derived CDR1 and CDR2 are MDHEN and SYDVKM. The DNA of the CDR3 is TGTGCCAGCAGTTTAGGACTTAAAAACACCGGGGAGCTGTTTTTT. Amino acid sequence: CASSLGLKNTGELFF. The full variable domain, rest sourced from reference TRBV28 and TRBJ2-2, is DVKVTQSSRYLVKRTGEKVFLECVQDMDHENMFWYRQDPGLGLRLIYFSYDVKMKEKGDIPEGYSVSREKKERFSLILESASTNQTSMYLCASSLGLKNTGELFFGEGSRLTVL.

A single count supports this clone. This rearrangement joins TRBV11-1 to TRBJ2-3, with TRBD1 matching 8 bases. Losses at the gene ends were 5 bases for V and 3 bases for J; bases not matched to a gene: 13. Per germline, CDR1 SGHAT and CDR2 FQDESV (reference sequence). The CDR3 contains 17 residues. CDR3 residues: CASSQGAYLVSTDTQYF. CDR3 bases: TGTGCCAGCAGCCAGGGGGCCTATCTAGTTAGTACAGATACGCAGTATTTT.

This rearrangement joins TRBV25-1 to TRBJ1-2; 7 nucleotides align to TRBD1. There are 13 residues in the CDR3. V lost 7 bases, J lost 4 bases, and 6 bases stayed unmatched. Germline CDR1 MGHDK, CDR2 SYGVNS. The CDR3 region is CASTRTGSYGYTF. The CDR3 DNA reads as TGTGCCAGCACTAGGACAGGCTCCTATGGCTACACCTTC.